These 6 T cell receptor beta chains were all obtained from the same sample, sequenced in a study of Graves' ophthalmopathy and Graves' hyperthyroidism. Amplified material comprised TCR beta CDR3 regions derived from RNA transcripts. An initial RT-PCR round employing HTBI primers preceded a second-round multiplex PCR. One entry per CDR3 protein, called by TCRdb with MiXCR from the multiplex PCR reads. The table lists around 670,000 distinct CDR3 sequences, 35% to 50% of them singletons. The sample taken for sequencing was peripheral blood. All receptors derive from an adult man with Graves' ophthalmopathy.

The chain links TRBV2 to TRBJ2-3; TRBD2 agrees at 11 bases. V was clipped by 7 bases and J by 6 bases; unmatched bases: 3. The germline V gene encodes CDR1 SNHLY and CDR2 FYNNEI. CDR3 size: 13 residues. CDR3 in DNA: TGTGCCAGCAAACTAGCGGGAGTCGATACGCAGTATTTT. Amino acid sequence: CASKLAGVDTQYF.

This sequence joins TRBV20-1 and TRBJ1-1; no firm D call. Germline CDR1 and CDR2: DFQATT and SNEGSKA (reference sequence). CDR3 size: 15 residues. V lost 3 bases, J lost 0 bases, and 14 bases lay in between. The CDR3 loop is CSASYGLPMNTEAFF. The CDR3 DNA reads TGCAGTGCTAGCTACGGGCTACCCATGAACACTGAAGCTTTCTTT.

The chain combines TRBV7-3 with TRBJ1-2, with D perhaps TRBD1 (5 bases). From germline, CDR1 is SGHTA and CDR2 FQGTGA. Trimming took off 5 bases at V and 0 bases at J, with 10 bases between the two ends. CDR3 length: 14 amino acids. CDR3 DNA sequence: TGTGCCAGCAGCGCAGGGTCGACTAACTATGGCTACACCTTC. It codes for CASSAGSTNYGYTF.

This clonotype was counted ten times or more. The chain joins TRBV2 to TRBJ2-5; unclear D gene. Trimming pared 6 bases from V and 0 bases from J, leaving 11 bases between. Germline CDR1 is SNHLY and CDR2 is FYNNEI. The CDR3 contains 14 residues. In DNA form, the CDR3 reads TGTGCCAGCAGCGCGGATGGGGACCAAGAGACCCAGTACTTC. Its protein product is CASSADGDQETQYF.

V gene TRBV25-1 combines with J gene TRBJ1-2, with D unresolved. V was shortened by 4 bases and J by 8 bases, with 14 bases between the two germline ends. The CDR3 totals 13 residues. The germline gives CDR1 MGHDK, CDR2 SYGVNS. The CDR3 spells CASSAKSAFGYTF. The CDR3 coding sequence is TGTGCCAGCAGTGCTAAGTCCGCATTCGGCTACACCTTC.

This clonotype was counted many times. This CDR3 reads CASSAGVGSYNSPLHF. As DNA, the CDR3 is TGTGCCAGCAGCGCCGGAGTGGGCTCCTATAATTCACCCCTCCACTTT. This chain uses TRBV9 with TRBJ1-6, with no clear D. V was clipped by 3 bases and J by 0 bases, with 10 bases between them. The CDR3 totals 16 residues. Germline CDR1 SGDLS, CDR2 YYNGEE.